This passage covers 31 T cell receptor beta chains from one sample sequenced in a study of CD4 T cells in relation to SARS-CoV-2 and coronaviruses. Antigens of these TCRs are unknown. Some clones are missing from TCRdb's copy, which holds only in-frame ones; the method was immunoSEQ multiplex PCR. This sample carries around 30,000 clones, about three quarters of them seen once, and the ten largest clones take roughly 3.2%. Specimen: memory CD4+ T cells from PBMCs, cultured in vitro. These TCRs come from an adult with COVID-19.

V is TRBV7-8 and J is TRBJ2-1; D uncertain. The CDR3 is 16 amino acids. Per the germline V gene, CDR1 is SGHVS and CDR2 is FQNEAQ. Trimming stripped 0 bases from V and 4 bases from J, with 13 bases between. The CDR3 sequence is CASSLAVATGYNEQFF. Written as DNA, the CDR3 is TGTGCCAGCAGCTTAGCAGTGGCAACGGGTTACAATGAGCAGTTCTTC.

The chain employs TRBV28 and TRBJ2-7, with 12 bases that match TRBD2. This CDR3 is built from 15 residues. Germline-derived CDR1 and CDR2 are MDHEN and SYDVKM. The ends lost 2 bases at V and 2 bases at J; junction bases unmatched: 1. The CDR3 DNA sequence: TGTGCCAGCAGTTTACGACTAGCGGGAGCCTACGAGCAGTACTTC. Its translation: CASSLRLAGAYEQYF.

The J gene is TRBJ2-2, the V gene TRBV16; 7 positions agree with TRBD2. The CDR3 runs 14 residues. Germline CDR1 and CDR2: KGHSY and FQNENV. The junction had 2 bases not matched to a gene; V was cut back by 0 bases and J by 7 bases. For the CDR3, the DNA is TGTGCCAGCAGCCAATCCCGGACTAGCGGGGAGCTGTTTTTT. It encodes CASSQSRTSGELFF.

CDR3 amino acids: CASRRLAYSTDTQYF. The DNA of the CDR3 is TGTGCCAGCAGAAGACTAGCTTATAGCACAGATACGCAGTATTTT. This chain joins TRBV2 and TRBJ2-3; the match to TRBD2 covers 7 bases. The V gene end was trimmed by 6 bases and the J gene end by 0 bases; junction bases not matched to a gene: 6. The CDR3 contains 15 residues. Looked up from germline, CDR1 is SNHLY and CDR2 is FYNNEI.

V usage is TRBV28 and J usage is TRBJ1-2; no reliable D call. The length of the CDR3 is 14 residues. Trimming took off 6 bases at V and 2 bases at J, with 13 bases between the two ends. Germline CDR1 is MDHEN and CDR2 is SYDVKM. The CDR3 DNA reads as TGTGCCAGCAGCCCGACGTTGTCCAACTATGGCTACACCTTC. Amino acids: CASSPTLSNYGYTF.

The V gene is TRBV10-1, the J gene TRBJ2-3; unclear D gene. The CDR3 length is 11 residues. Trimming cost V 3 bases and J 8 bases, with 6 bases left between them. Germline values: CDR1 WNHNN, CDR2 SYGVQD (reference sequence). This chain's CDR3 is CASSDSGTQYF. The CDR3 bases are TGCGCCAGCAGTGACTCCGGTACGCAGTATTTT.

V and J are TRBV6-2 or TRBV6-3 and TRBJ2-3; 11 bases are a match to TRBD1. Unmatched junction bases numbered 4, after V lost 4 bases and J lost 4 bases. The CDR3 extends over 15 amino acids. CDR1 is MNHEY and CDR2 is SVGEGT in the germline V gene. CDR3 coding DNA: TGTGCCAGCAGTTCCGGGACAGGGGGTGCAGATACGCAGTATTTT. It yields the protein CASSSGTGGADTQYF.

The rearrangement joins TRBV6-6 to TRBJ2-7; TRBD1 agrees at 11 bases. CDR1 and CDR2 from the germline V gene are MNHNY and SVGAGI (reference sequence). This CDR3 has 16 residues. V was clipped by 2 bases and J by 3 bases; unmatched bases: 6. The CDR3 region has the DNA TGTGCCAGCAGTTACCTGGGACAGGGGGTGAGCTACGAGCAGTACTTC. It translates to CASSYLGQGVSYEQYF.

The chain joins TRBV27 to TRBJ1-5; D is uncertain. The CDR3 runs 14 residues. V was shortened by 6 bases and J by 1 base, with 10 bases between the two germline ends. In germline, CDR1 is MNHEY, CDR2 SMNVEV (reference sequence). DNA of the CDR3: TGTGCCAGCAGCCCTGAACGGAGCAATCAGCCCCAGCATTTT. Protein sequence: CASSPERSNQPQHF.

The rearrangement uses TRBV12-3 or TRBV12-4 and TRBJ2-3; tentatively, D is TRBD1 (6 bases). Trimming removed 2 bases at V and 3 bases at J, with 6 bases between. This CDR3 has 13 residues. Written as DNA, the CDR3 is TGTGCCAGCAGTTTACAGGGGACAGATACGCAGTATTTT. As protein: CASSLQGTDTQYF.

This clone was picked up a small number of times. V usage is TRBV5-4 and J usage is TRBJ1-1; no definite D call. The germline V gene encodes CDR1 SGHNT and CDR2 YYREEE (reference sequence). The CDR3 is made up of 12 amino acids. V dropped 3 bases and J dropped 3 bases, with 6 bases sitting between them. CDR3 protein: CASSSRDTEAFF. The DNA of the CDR3 is TGTGCCAGCAGCTCAAGGGACACTGAAGCTTTCTTT.

The chain has TRBV9 and TRBJ1-1; maybe TRBD1 (5 bases). The CDR3 sequence is 12 residues long. Trimming shortened V by 4 bases and J by 10 bases, and 14 bases separated the two germline ends. Germline V CDR1 and CDR2: SGDLS, YYNGEE. The CDR3 protein is CASSPGDSGAFF. The CDR3 nucleotides read TGTGCCAGCAGCCCCGGGGACTCGGGAGCTTTCTTT.

This clone came up a few times. The chain combines TRBV7-2 with TRBJ2-2; 9 bases match TRBD2. The CDR3 loop spans 14 amino acids. Germline CDR1 SGHTA, CDR2 FQGNSA. Germline trimming cut 4 bases from V and 5 bases from J; bases unmatched to any gene: 2. CDR3 protein: CASSYGLATGELFF. For the CDR3, the DNA is TGTGCCAGCAGCTACGGACTAGCGACCGGGGAGCTGTTTTTT.

This clone was counted between two and nine times. The genes are TRBV9 and TRBJ2-1; 9 positions agree with TRBD1. The CDR3 extends over 15 amino acids. J was trimmed by 7 bases and V by 3 bases; bases with no gene match: 8. Germline loops: CDR1 SGDLS, CDR2 YYNGEE. CDR3 DNA sequence: TGTGCCAGCAGCGCCACAGGGGGCATGTTGAATGAGCAGTTCTTC. Its translation is CASSATGGMLNEQFF.

The genes are TRBV2 and TRBJ2-2, with a weak D call TRBD2 (5 bases). CDR3 length: 13 amino acids. The germline V gene has CDR1 SNHLY and CDR2 FYNNEI. The ends were cut back, 7 bases at V and 5 bases at J, with 11 bases in the middle. The CDR3 here is CASKPTGTGELFF. The CDR3 region has the DNA TGTGCCAGCAAACCGACGGGAACCGGGGAGCTGTTTTTT.

The rearrangement uses TRBV28 and TRBJ1-5; maybe TRBD1 (5 bases). Trimming pared 7 bases from V and 4 bases from J, leaving 20 bases between. CDR1 and CDR2 (germline): MDHEN, SYDVKM. CDR3 size: 16 residues. This CDR3 reads CASTFLGAQTNQPQHF. The CDR3 nucleotides are TGTGCCAGCACCTTCCTCGGGGCACAGACTAATCAGCCCCAGCATTTT.

The chain employs TRBV29-1 and TRBJ1-1; no reliable D call. Trimming removed 2 bases at V and 4 bases at J, with 11 bases between. The CDR3 consists of 13 residues. Germline CDR1 is SQVTM and CDR2 is ANQGSEA. The CDR3 region is CSVETFEGTEAFF. The CDR3 nucleotides read TGCAGCGTTGAAACTTTCGAGGGCACTGAAGCTTTCTTT.

V is TRBV6-4 and J is TRBJ2-1; 10 positions agree with TRBD2. Looked up from germline, CDR1 is MRHNA and CDR2 is SNTAGT. J was trimmed by 4 bases and V by 2 bases; bases with no gene match: 5. The CDR3 has 16 amino acids. The CDR3 is CASSDNPAGGYNEQFF. The CDR3 DNA reads TGTGCCAGCAGTGACAACCCAGCGGGAGGGTACAATGAGCAGTTCTTC.

The chain couples TRBV9 to TRBJ2-3; 9 bases agree with TRBD2. V was clipped by 2 bases and J by 2 bases; unmatched bases: 6. Germline CDR1 and CDR2: SGDLS and YYNGEE. The CDR3 contains 16 residues. This chain's CDR3 is CASSVSGRIITDTQYF. Written as DNA, the CDR3 is TGTGCCAGCAGCGTGAGCGGGAGGATTATCACAGATACGCAGTATTTT. The whole variable domain, filled in from reference TRBV9 and TRBJ2-3, reads DSGVTQTPKHLITATGQRVTLRCSPRSGDLSVYWYQQSLDQGLQFLIQYYNGEERAKGNILERFSAQQFPDLHSELNLSSLELGDSALYFCASSVSGRIITDTQYFGPGTRLTVL.

The V gene is TRBV7-2, the J gene TRBJ1-3; no firm D call. Germline V lookup: CDR1 SGHTA, CDR2 FQGNSA. The germline V and J ends were trimmed by 1 base and 0 bases, with 10 bases remaining between them. The CDR3 loop spans 16 amino acids. CDR3 DNA sequence: TGTGCCAGCAGCTTAGAACGCGAAAGCTCTGGAAACACCATATATTTT. Protein: CASSLERESSGNTIYF.

The chain combines TRBV5-1 with TRBJ2-3; 7 bases are shared with TRBD1. Per the germline V gene, CDR1 is SGHRS and CDR2 is YFSETQ. The CDR3 length is 14 residues. J was trimmed by 6 bases and V by 2 bases; bases with no gene match: 6. The CDR3, as DNA: TGCGCCAGCAGCTTACAAGGGGGCGACGATACGCAGTATTTT. It encodes CASSLQGGDDTQYF.

On this clone: The DNA is left out, because the CDR3 cannot be placed on it with certainty; the CDR3 is given as TCRdb lists it. The chain has TRBV15 and TRBJ1-2. Germline values: CDR1 LNHNV, CDR2 YYDKDF (reference sequence). The CDR3 contains 19 residues when both ends are counted. CDR3 residues: CATSRVALWERKNNYGYTF.

This clone was seen a handful of times. The J gene is TRBJ2-3, the V gene TRBV5-1, with a possible D match to TRBD2 (5 bases). The CDR3 length is 13 residues. The germline V and J ends were trimmed by 8 bases and 1 base, with 11 bases remaining between them. Germline-derived CDR1 and CDR2 are SGHRS and YFSETQ. For the CDR3, the DNA is TGCGCCAGTGAAATGGAGGGCACAGATACGCAGTATTTT. Translated: CASEMEGTDTQYF. The full variable domain, in which reference TRBV5-1 and TRBJ2-3 provide the parts outside the CDR3, is KAGVTQTPRYLIKTRGQQVTLSCSPISGHRSVSWYQQTPGQGLQFLFEYFSETQRNKGNFPGRFSGRQFSNSRSEMNVSTLELGDSALYLCASEMEGTDTQYFGPGTRLTVL.

In this sample, this clone turned up once. This chain connects TRBV29-1 to TRBJ2-1, with 10 nucleotides matching TRBD2. From germline, CDR1 is SQVTM and CDR2 ANQGSEA. Trimming removed 2 bases from V and 8 bases from J; junction bases left unmatched: 9. CDR3 size: 15 residues. CDR3 sequence: CSVETPSGRAYEQFF. Written as DNA, the CDR3 is TGCAGCGTTGAAACCCCGAGCGGGAGGGCCTATGAGCAGTTCTTC.

V and J are TRBV1 and TRBJ2-7; the DNA was not compared with TRBD2, the D call given in the table. TRBV1 is described as a pseudogene. The CDR3 loop spans 19 amino acids. CDR3 sequence (DNA): TGCACCAGCAGCCAGCGCCCCGGGACGAGACTAGACCGTTCCTACGAGCAGTACTTC. Protein: CTSSQRPGTRLDRSYEQYF.

This sequence joins TRBV15 and TRBJ2-7; D is possibly TRBD2 (6 bases). The V end lost 6 bases, the J end lost 3 bases, and 18 bases lay between the germline ends. Per germline, CDR1 LNHNV and CDR2 YYDKDF (reference sequence). This CDR3 has 15 residues. The CDR3 here is CATREEGTAIYEQYF. The CDR3 DNA reads TGTGCCACCAGGGAGGAGGGGACGGCCATCTACGAGCAGTACTTC.

This chain joins TRBV3-1 (or the pseudogene TRBV3-2) and TRBJ2-3; D ambiguous. Trimming left V 4 bases short and J 1 base short, with 6 bases between. The CDR3 covers 13 residues. Germline loops: CDR1 LGHDT, CDR2 YNNKEL (reference sequence). The chain's CDR3 is CASSRLGTDTQYF. In DNA form, the CDR3 reads TGTGCCAGCAGCCGACTGGGCACAGATACGCAGTATTTT.

This clone was picked up a small number of times. The chain combines TRBV19 with TRBJ2-5; D perhaps matches TRBD1 (6 bases). The CDR3 runs 12 residues. Germline CDR1 and CDR2: LNHDA and SQIVND (reference sequence). V lost 7 bases, J lost 4 bases, and 10 bases lay in between. The CDR3 loop is CASKETGETQYF. CDR3 in DNA: TGTGCCAGTAAGGAGACAGGAGAGACCCAGTACTTC.

V gene TRBV6-4 combines with J gene TRBJ2-2; possibly TRBD1 or TRBD2 for D (5 bases each). V was clipped by 3 bases and J by 2 bases, with 7 bases between them. Germline CDR1 and CDR2: MRHNA and SNTAGT. The CDR3 spans 14 residues. The CDR3 region is CASSEGPNTGELFF. The CDR3 nucleotides read TGTGCCAGCAGTGAGGGACCAAACACCGGGGAGCTGTTTTTT.

The rearrangement joins TRBV28 to TRBJ1-2; 8 nucleotides agree with TRBD1. The CDR3 runs 14 residues. Germline V gene data show CDR1 as MDHEN and CDR2 as SYDVKM. V shed 6 bases, J shed 5 bases, and the junction held 8 bases outside the gene matches. As DNA, the CDR3 is TGTGCCAGCAGAAGGACAGGGTGGGGGTATGGCTACACCTTC. Its translation: CASRRTGWGYGYTF.

By its share, this clone is medium-sized. J is TRBJ2-2 and V is TRBV6-4; 9 nucleotides align to TRBD2. There are 15 residues in the CDR3. Per the germline V gene, CDR1 is MRHNA and CDR2 is SNTAGT. J was trimmed by 3 bases and V by 2 bases; bases with no gene match: 1. The CDR3 reads CASSDGGRDTGELFF. CDR3 bases: TGTGCCAGCAGTGACGGCGGGAGGGACACCGGGGAGCTGTTTTTT.